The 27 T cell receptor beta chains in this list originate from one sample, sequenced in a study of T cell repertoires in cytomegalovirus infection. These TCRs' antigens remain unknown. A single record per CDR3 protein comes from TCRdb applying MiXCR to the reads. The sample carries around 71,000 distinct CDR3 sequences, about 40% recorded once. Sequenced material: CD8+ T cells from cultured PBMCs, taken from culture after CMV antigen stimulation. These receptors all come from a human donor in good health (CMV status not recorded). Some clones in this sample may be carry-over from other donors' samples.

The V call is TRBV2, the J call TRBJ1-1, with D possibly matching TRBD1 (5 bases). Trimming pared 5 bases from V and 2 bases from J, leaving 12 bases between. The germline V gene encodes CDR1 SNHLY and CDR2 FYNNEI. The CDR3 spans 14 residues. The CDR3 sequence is CASSLAGINTEAFF. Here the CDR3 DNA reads TGTGCCAGCAGTTTGGCAGGGATAAACACTGAAGCTTTCTTT.

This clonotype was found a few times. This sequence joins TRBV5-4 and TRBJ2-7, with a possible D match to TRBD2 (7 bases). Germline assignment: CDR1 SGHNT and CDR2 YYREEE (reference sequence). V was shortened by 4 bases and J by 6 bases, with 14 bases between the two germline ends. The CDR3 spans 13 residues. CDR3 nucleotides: TGTGCCAGCAGCCTGGGGGGGCCGAGCGAGCAGTACTTC. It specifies CASSLGGPSEQYF.

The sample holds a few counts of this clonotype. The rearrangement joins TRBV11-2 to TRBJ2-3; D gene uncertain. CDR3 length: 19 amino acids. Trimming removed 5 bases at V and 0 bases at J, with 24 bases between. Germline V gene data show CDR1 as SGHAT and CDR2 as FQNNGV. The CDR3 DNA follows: TGTGCCAGCAGCCTCCTCGAGGCGAGTTCCTCCCGTAGCACAGATACGCAGTATTTT. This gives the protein CASSLLEASSSRSTDTQYF.

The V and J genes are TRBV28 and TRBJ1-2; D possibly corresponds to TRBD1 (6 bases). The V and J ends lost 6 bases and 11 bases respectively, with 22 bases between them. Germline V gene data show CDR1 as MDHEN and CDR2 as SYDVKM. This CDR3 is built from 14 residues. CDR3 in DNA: TGTGCCAGCAGCTTCGGGGGGGACACTGGTGGATACACCTTC. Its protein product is CASSFGGDTGGYTF.

CDR3 loop: CASSVLEGGQETQYF. The CDR3 bases are TGTGCCAGCAGTGTTTTAGAGGGTGGGCAAGAGACCCAGTACTTC. The V and J genes are TRBV2 and TRBJ2-5; TRBD2 is a possible D gene (5 bases). In germline, CDR1 is SNHLY, CDR2 FYNNEI. Trimming stripped 4 bases from V and 2 bases from J, with 14 bases between. This CDR3 has 15 amino acids.

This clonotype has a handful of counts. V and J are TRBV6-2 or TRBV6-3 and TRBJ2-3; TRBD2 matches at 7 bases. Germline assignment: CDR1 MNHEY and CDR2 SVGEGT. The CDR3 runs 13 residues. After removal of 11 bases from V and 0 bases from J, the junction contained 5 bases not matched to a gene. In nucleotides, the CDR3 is TGTGCCGGGAGTAGCGGGAGCACAGATACGCAGTATTTT. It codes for CAGSSGSTDTQYF.

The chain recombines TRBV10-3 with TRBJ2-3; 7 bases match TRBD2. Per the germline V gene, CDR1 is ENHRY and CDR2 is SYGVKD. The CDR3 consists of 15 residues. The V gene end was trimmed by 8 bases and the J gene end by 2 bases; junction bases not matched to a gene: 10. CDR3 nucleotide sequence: TGTGCCATCCGCCCTCTGGCGGGGGACACAGATACGCAGTATTTT. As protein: CAIRPLAGDTDTQYF.

The CDR3 reads CASGSKTSGGRCTGELFF. The CDR3 DNA reads TGCGCCAGCGGGTCAAAGACTAGCGGGGGTCGGTGCACCGGGGAGCTGTTTTTT. The chain uses TRBV23-1 and TRBJ2-2, with 12 nucleotides matching TRBD2. TRBV23-1 has ORF status, its function being uncertain. J gave up 4 bases and V 8 bases, and 14 bases lay outside the gene matches. The CDR3 totals 18 residues.

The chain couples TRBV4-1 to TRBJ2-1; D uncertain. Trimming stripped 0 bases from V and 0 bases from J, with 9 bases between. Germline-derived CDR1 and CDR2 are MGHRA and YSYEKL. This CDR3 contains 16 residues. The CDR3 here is CASSQDLESSYNEQFF. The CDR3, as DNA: TGCGCCAGCAGCCAAGATTTGGAGAGCTCCTACAATGAGCAGTTCTTC.

The CDR3 loop is CASSEWEFVSTDTQYF. CDR3 bases: TGTGCCAGCAGTGAATGGGAGTTCGTTAGCACAGATACGCAGTATTTT. The V and J genes are TRBV6-1 and TRBJ2-3, with TRBD2 as a possible D gene (5 bases). Germline V gives CDR1 MNHNS, CDR2 SASEGT. The CDR3 covers 16 residues. V lost 2 bases to trimming and J lost 0 bases, with 12 bases between them.

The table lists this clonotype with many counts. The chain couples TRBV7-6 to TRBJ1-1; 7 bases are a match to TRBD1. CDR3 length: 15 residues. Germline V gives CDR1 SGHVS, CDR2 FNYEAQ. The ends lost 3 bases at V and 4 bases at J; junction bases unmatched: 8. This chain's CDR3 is CASSFGAGGSTEAFF. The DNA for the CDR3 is TGTGCCAGCAGCTTCGGGGCAGGGGGGTCCACTGAAGCTTTCTTT.

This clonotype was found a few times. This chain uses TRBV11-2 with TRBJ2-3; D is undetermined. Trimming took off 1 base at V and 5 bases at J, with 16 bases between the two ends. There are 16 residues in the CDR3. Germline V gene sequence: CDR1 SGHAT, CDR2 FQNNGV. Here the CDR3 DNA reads TGTGCCAGCAGCTTAGGGGTGGAAGTTCTGGGAGATACGCAGTATTTT. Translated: CASSLGVEVLGDTQYF.

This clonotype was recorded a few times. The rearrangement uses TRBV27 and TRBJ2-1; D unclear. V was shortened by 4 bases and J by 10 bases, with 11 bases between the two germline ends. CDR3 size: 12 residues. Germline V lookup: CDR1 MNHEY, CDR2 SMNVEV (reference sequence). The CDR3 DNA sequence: TGTGCCAGCAGTTCACCTTCCGGGGAGCAGTTCTTC. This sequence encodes CASSSPSGEQFF.

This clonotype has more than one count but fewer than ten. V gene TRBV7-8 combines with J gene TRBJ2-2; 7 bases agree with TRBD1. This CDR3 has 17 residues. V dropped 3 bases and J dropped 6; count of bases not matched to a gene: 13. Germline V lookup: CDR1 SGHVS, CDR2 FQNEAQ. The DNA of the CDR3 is TGTGCCAGCAGCTTCGGGAAGGGGCAGGGGGACGCCGGGGAGCTGTTTTTT. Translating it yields CASSFGKGQGDAGELFF.

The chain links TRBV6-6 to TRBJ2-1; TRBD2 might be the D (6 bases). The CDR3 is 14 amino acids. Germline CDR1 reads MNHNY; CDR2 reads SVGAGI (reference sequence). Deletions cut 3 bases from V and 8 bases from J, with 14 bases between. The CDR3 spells CASSYIGTPDEQFF. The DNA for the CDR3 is TGTGCCAGCAGTTATATCGGGACTCCTGATGAGCAGTTCTTC.

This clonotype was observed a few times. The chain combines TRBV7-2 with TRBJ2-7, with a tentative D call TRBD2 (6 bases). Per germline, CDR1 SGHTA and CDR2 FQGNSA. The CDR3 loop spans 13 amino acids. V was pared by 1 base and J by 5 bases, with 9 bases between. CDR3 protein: CASSLGGGNEQYF. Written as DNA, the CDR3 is TGTGCCAGCAGCTTAGGTGGGGGGAACGAGCAGTACTTC.

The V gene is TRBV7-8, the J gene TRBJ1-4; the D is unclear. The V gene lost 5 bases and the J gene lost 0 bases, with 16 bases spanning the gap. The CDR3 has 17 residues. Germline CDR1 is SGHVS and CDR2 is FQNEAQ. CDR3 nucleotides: TGTGCCAGCAGCCCAGGATGGAGGGATGCAACTAATGAAAAACTGTTTTTT. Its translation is CASSPGWRDATNEKLFF.

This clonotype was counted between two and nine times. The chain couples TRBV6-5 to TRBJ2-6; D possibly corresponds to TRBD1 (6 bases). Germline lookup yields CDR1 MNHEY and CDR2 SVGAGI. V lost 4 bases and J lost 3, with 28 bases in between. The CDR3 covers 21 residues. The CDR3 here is CASSSVLSESPQGFGANVLTF. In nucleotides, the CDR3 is TGTGCCAGCAGTTCGGTACTCTCCGAATCACCACAGGGTTTTGGGGCCAACGTCCTGACTTTC.

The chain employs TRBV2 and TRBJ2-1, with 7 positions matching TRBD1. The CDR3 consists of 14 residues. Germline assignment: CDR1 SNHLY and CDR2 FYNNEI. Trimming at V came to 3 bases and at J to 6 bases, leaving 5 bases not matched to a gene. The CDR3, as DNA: TGTGCCAGCAGTGAGGTTTCAGGGGGCAATGAGCAGTTCTTC. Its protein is CASSEVSGGNEQFF.

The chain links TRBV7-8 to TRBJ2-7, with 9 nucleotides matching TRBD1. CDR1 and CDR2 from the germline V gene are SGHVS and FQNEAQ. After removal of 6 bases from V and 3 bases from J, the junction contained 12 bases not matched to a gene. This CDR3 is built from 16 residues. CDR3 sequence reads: CASSHQNRDRVYEQYF. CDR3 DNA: TGTGCCAGCAGTCACCAAAATCGGGACAGGGTCTACGAGCAGTACTTC.

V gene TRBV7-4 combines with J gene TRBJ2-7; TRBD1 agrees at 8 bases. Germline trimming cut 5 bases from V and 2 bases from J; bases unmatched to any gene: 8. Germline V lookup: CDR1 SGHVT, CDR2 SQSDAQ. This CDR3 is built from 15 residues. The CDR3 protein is CASSTYRTGTYEQYF. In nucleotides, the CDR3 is TGTGCCAGCAGCACTTATAGGACAGGGACCTACGAGCAGTACTTC.

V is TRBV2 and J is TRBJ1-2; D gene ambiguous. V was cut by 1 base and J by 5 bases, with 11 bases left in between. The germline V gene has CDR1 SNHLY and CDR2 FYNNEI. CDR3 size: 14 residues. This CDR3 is CASSEGIPVYGYTF. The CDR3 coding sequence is TGTGCCAGCAGTGAAGGCATTCCCGTTTATGGCTACACCTTC.

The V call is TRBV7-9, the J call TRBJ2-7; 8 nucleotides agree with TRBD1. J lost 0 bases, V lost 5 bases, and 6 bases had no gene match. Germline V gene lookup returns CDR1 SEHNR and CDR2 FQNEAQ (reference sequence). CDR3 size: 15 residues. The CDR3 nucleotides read TGTGCCAGCAGCCCTCGACAGGGGATCTCCTACGAGCAGTACTTC. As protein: CASSPRQGISYEQYF.

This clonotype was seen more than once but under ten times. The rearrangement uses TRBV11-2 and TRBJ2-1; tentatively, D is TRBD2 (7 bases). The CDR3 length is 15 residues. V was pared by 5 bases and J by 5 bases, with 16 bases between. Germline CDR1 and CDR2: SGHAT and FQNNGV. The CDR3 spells CASSPRTRGDNEQFF. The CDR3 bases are TGTGCCAGCAGCCCCCGGACTAGGGGGGACAATGAGCAGTTCTTC.

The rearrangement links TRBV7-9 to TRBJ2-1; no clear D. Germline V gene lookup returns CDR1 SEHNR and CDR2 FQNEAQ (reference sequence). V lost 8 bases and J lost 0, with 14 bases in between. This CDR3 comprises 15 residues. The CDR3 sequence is CASLAPENSYNEQFF. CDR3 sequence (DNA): TGTGCCAGCCTCGCCCCAGAGAACTCCTACAATGAGCAGTTCTTC. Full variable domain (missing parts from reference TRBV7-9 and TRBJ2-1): DTGVSQNPRHKITKRGQNVTFRCDPISEHNRLYWYRQTLGQGPEFLTYFQNEAQLEKSRLLSDRFSAERPKGSFSTLEIQRTEQGDSAMYLCASLAPENSYNEQFFGPGTRLTVL.

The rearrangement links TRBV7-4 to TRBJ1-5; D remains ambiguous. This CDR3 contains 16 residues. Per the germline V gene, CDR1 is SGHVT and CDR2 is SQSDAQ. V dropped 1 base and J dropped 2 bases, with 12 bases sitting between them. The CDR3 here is CASSLGIGVGNQPQHF. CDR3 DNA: TGTGCCAGCAGCTTAGGTATCGGGGTTGGCAATCAGCCCCAGCATTTT.

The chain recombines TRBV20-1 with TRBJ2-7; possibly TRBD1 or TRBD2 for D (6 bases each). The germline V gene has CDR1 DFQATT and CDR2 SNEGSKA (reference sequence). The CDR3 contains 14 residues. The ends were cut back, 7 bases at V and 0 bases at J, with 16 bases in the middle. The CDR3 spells CSGYRAGSSYEQYF. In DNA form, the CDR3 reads TGCAGTGGTTACAGGGCGGGGAGCTCCTACGAGCAGTACTTC.